This T cell receptor (beta chain) was captured in a study of T cell responses to AZD1222 COVID-19 vaccine. Measured with immunoSEQ multiplex PCR; TCRdb has only the in-frame clones, and not every one. The sample lists about 220,000 clones, approximately 94% occurring once. V lost 0 bases, J lost 6 bases, and 11 bases lay in between. From germline, CDR1 is LNHDA and CDR2 SQIVND (reference sequence). The CDR3 consists of 15 residues. Overall study findings and caveats: Across spike, vaccine-associated CD4 TCRs were found, dominant at 160-218 and 743-854. Repertoire collection took place solely once the T cell response had peaked. The sample set comprised mostly white British donors with more females, and clonal diversity was possibly underestimated.

Note on this clone: The antigen is not known.

This receptor was obtained from an adult in good health. The rearrangement uses TRBV19 and TRBJ1-4; a weak D match, TRBD1 (5 bases). The source was peripheral blood, collected on day 0 of MenACWY control vaccination. The CDR3 nucleotides read TGTGCCAGTAGTATAGAGCCAGGGAGGCATGAAAAACTGTTTTTT. Its protein is CASSIEPGRHEKLFF.